This is a list of T cell receptor beta chains from one sample in a study of blood T cells in healthy people across ages. TCRdb independently ran MiXCR on the 5' RACE reads; one entry per CDR3 protein. The sample includes approximately 810,000 distinct CDR3 sequences, 29% of them seen just once. The sequenced material came from blood. The origin of the receptors is a woman of 80 years or more in good health. CDR3s include the opening cysteine and the closing phenylalanine or tryptophan. The order of the fields is clone size, V gene, D gene, J gene, CDR3 protein, CDR3 DNA. A D gene is named only where the DNA matches it firmly. Some rows have no size entry. The others give once, few or many, or a class for an expanded clone.

clone_size: few; v_call: TRBV4-3; d_call: NA; j_call: TRBJ1-2; cdr3_aa: CASSQDPGTYGYTF; cdr3_nt: TGCGCCAGCAGCCAAGATCCAGGGACCTATGGCTACACCTTC
clone_size: NA; v_call: TRBV18; d_call: NA; j_call: TRBJ2-1; cdr3_aa: CASSPDLRGRETQFF; cdr3_nt: TGTGCCAGCTCACCAGACCTTCGGGGGAGAGAGACCCAGTTCTTC
clone_size: few; v_call: TRBV25-1; d_call: NA; j_call: TRBJ2-7; cdr3_aa: CASSAIAAELYEQYF; cdr3_nt: TGTGCCAGCAGTGCCATCGCAGCCGAGCTCTACGAGCAGTACTTC
clone_size: few; v_call: TRBV5-5; d_call: TRBD1; j_call: TRBJ1-5; cdr3_aa: CASSRTGVDNQPQHF; cdr3_nt: TGTGCCAGCAGCCGGACAGGGGTTGACAATCAGCCCCAGCATTTT
clone_size: NA; v_call: TRBV28; d_call: NA; j_call: TRBJ1-5; cdr3_aa: CASSLRQSYSNQPQHF; cdr3_nt: TGTGCCAGCAGTTTAAGGCAGTCGTATAGCAATCAGCCCCAGCATTTT
clone_size: many; v_call: TRBV13; d_call: NA; j_call: TRBJ2-7; cdr3_aa: CASSRQGQSSYEQYF; cdr3_nt: TGTGCCAGCAGCCGCCAGGGGCAGAGCTCCTACGAGCAGTACTTC
clone_size: many; v_call: TRBV25-1; d_call: TRBD1; j_call: TRBJ1-4; cdr3_aa: CASSDPTGGGREKLFF; cdr3_nt: TGTGCCAGCAGTGATCCAACAGGGGGCGGTCGAGAAAAACTGTTTTTT
clone_size: few; v_call: TRBV6-2/TRBV6-3; d_call: TRBD2; j_call: TRBJ2-1; cdr3_aa: CASSSPGLGFDNEQFF; cdr3_nt: TGTGCCAGCAGTTCCCCAGGACTAGGGTTCGACAATGAGCAGTTCTTC
clone_size: NA; v_call: TRBV7-9; d_call: NA; j_call: TRBJ1-1; cdr3_aa: CASIRSLGYPEAFF; cdr3_nt: TGTGCCAGCATCCGGAGCTTGGGGTACCCTGAAGCTTTCTTT
clone_size: many; v_call: TRBV18; d_call: NA; j_call: TRBJ2-1; cdr3_aa: CASSILSSYNEQFF; cdr3_nt: TGTGCCAGCTCTATCCTTAGCTCCTACAATGAGCAGTTCTTC
clone_size: NA; v_call: TRBV28; d_call: NA; j_call: TRBJ1-6; cdr3_aa: CASSLYPHRVGSPLHF; cdr3_nt: TGTGCCAGCAGTTTATACCCCCACAGGGTGGGTTCACCCCTCCACTTT
clone_size: NA; v_call: TRBV12-3/TRBV12-4; d_call: NA; j_call: TRBJ1-5; cdr3_aa: CASSLGMTGPSSNQPQHF; cdr3_nt: TGTGCCAGCAGTTTGGGGATGACAGGCCCATCTAGCAATCAGCCCCAGCATTTT
clone_size: NA; v_call: TRBV7-2; d_call: TRBD2; j_call: TRBJ2-7; cdr3_aa: CASSQLAGGPCEQYF; cdr3_nt: TGTGCCAGCAGCCAACTAGCGGGGGGGCCGTGCGAGCAGTACTTC
clone_size: NA; v_call: TRBV6-2/TRBV6-3; d_call: TRBD1; j_call: TRBJ1-1; cdr3_aa: CASGTGVTEAFF; cdr3_nt: TGTGCCAGCGGGACAGGGGTTACTGAAGCTTTCTTT
clone_size: many; v_call: TRBV4-3; d_call: TRBD1; j_call: TRBJ1-2; cdr3_aa: CASSLSDRGEVYGYTF; cdr3_nt: TGCGCCAGCAGCTTATCCGACAGGGGAGAGGTCTATGGCTACACCTTC
clone_size: NA; v_call: TRBV28; d_call: TRBD1; j_call: TRBJ1-1; cdr3_aa: CASSALTGGLLNTEAFF; cdr3_nt: TGTGCCAGCAGCGCCTTGACAGGGGGGCTCCTGAACACTGAAGCTTTCTTT
clone_size: few; v_call: TRBV5-1; d_call: NA; j_call: TRBJ2-5; cdr3_aa: CASSLAGVEKTQYF; cdr3_nt: TGCGCCAGCAGCTTGGCGGGGGTGGAAAAGACCCAGTACTTC
clone_size: many; v_call: TRBV9; d_call: NA; j_call: TRBJ2-3; cdr3_aa: CASSVSTRDTQYF; cdr3_nt: TGTGCCAGCAGCGTCTCTACTAGAGATACGCAGTATTTT
clone_size: NA; v_call: TRBV3-1; d_call: TRBD1; j_call: TRBJ2-1; cdr3_aa: CASRGQGGRNEQFF; cdr3_nt: TGTGCCAGCAGGGGACAGGGAGGGAGGAATGAGCAGTTCTTC
clone_size: NA; v_call: TRBV6-2/TRBV6-3; d_call: NA; j_call: TRBJ2-2; cdr3_aa: CASSYRITRTGELFF; cdr3_nt: TGTGCCAGCAGCTACAGGATCACGAGGACCGGGGAGCTGTTTTTT
clone_size: NA; v_call: TRBV7-2; d_call: NA; j_call: TRBJ2-4; cdr3_aa: CASSLEPLAKNIQYF; cdr3_nt: TGTGCCAGCAGCTTAGAACCTCTAGCCAAAAACATTCAGTACTTC
clone_size: NA; v_call: TRBV7-2; d_call: NA; j_call: TRBJ2-5; cdr3_aa: CASSSTQGKQYF; cdr3_nt: TGTGCCAGCAGCTCGACGCAGGGGAAACAGTACTTC
clone_size: many; v_call: TRBV20-1; d_call: NA; j_call: TRBJ2-1; cdr3_aa: CSARVSGRINEQFF; cdr3_nt: TGCAGTGCTAGAGTATCGGGGCGGATCAATGAGCAGTTCTTC
clone_size: NA; v_call: TRBV12-3/TRBV12-4; d_call: NA; j_call: TRBJ2-3; cdr3_aa: CASSILGADTQYF; cdr3_nt: TGTGCCAGCTCCATTTTGGGAGCAGATACGCAGTATTTT
clone_size: few; v_call: TRBV3-1; d_call: TRBD1; j_call: TRBJ1-2; cdr3_aa: CASSRADRGHGYTF; cdr3_nt: TGTGCCAGCAGCCGAGCGGACAGGGGGCATGGCTACACCTTC
clone_size: many; v_call: TRBV29-1; d_call: NA; j_call: TRBJ1-6; cdr3_aa: CSVASGINSPLHF; cdr3_nt: TGCAGCGTTGCATCAGGGATCAATTCACCCCTCCACTTT
clone_size: NA; v_call: TRBV12-3/TRBV12-4; d_call: NA; j_call: TRBJ2-5; cdr3_aa: CASRSSQDGQETQYF; cdr3_nt: TGTGCCAGCAGATCGAGCCAAGACGGACAAGAGACCCAGTACTTC
clone_size: many; v_call: TRBV20-1; d_call: TRBD2; j_call: TRBJ2-1; cdr3_aa: CSARRLAAYNEQFF; cdr3_nt: TGCAGTGCTAGACGGCTAGCGGCCTACAATGAGCAGTTCTTC
clone_size: many; v_call: TRBV12-3/TRBV12-4; d_call: NA; j_call: TRBJ1-5; cdr3_aa: CASSLGGQPQHF; cdr3_nt: TGTGCCAGCAGTTTGGGGGGACAGCCCCAGCATTTT
clone_size: NA; v_call: TRBV7-3; d_call: TRBD1; j_call: TRBJ2-5; cdr3_aa: CASSYTGTAQETQYF; cdr3_nt: TGTGCCAGCAGCTATACCGGGACAGCACAAGAGACCCAGTACTTC
clone_size: many; v_call: TRBV6-5; d_call: NA; j_call: TRBJ1-2; cdr3_aa: CASRDTSGYTF; cdr3_nt: TGTGCCAGCAGGGACACGTCCGGCTACACCTTC
clone_size: NA; v_call: TRBV27; d_call: NA; j_call: TRBJ2-1; cdr3_aa: CASSFRQAYEQFF; cdr3_nt: TGTGCCAGCAGTTTTAGGCAGGCCTACGAGCAGTTCTTC
clone_size: few; v_call: TRBV30; d_call: TRBD1; j_call: TRBJ2-5; cdr3_aa: CAWSGRTGLAEQYF; cdr3_nt: TGTGCCTGGAGTGGGAGGACAGGGTTGGCTGAGCAGTACTTC
clone_size: NA; v_call: TRBV7-9; d_call: NA; j_call: TRBJ1-1; cdr3_aa: CASSARIPFSAEAFF; cdr3_nt: TGTGCCAGCAGCGCCCGGATCCCTTTCAGCGCTGAAGCTTTCTTT
clone_size: few; v_call: TRBV5-1; d_call: TRBD1; j_call: TRBJ2-2; cdr3_aa: CASRPGTVGTGELFF; cdr3_nt: TGCGCCAGCAGACCCGGGACAGTAGGGACCGGGGAGCTGTTTTTT
clone_size: NA; v_call: TRBV7-9; d_call: TRBD1; j_call: TRBJ1-4; cdr3_aa: CASSQGAGGEKLFF; cdr3_nt: TGTGCCAGCAGCCAGGGGGCTGGAGGTGAAAAACTGTTTTTT
clone_size: NA; v_call: TRBV7-2; d_call: TRBD1; j_call: TRBJ2-5; cdr3_aa: CASSLTGTGDETQYF; cdr3_nt: TGTGCCAGCAGCTTAACCGGGACAGGGGATGAGACCCAGTACTTC
clone_size: many; v_call: TRBV15; d_call: NA; j_call: TRBJ1-2; cdr3_aa: CATSRDQVRSNYGYTF; cdr3_nt: TGTGCCACCAGCAGAGATCAGGTCAGATCTAACTATGGCTACACCTTC
clone_size: many; v_call: TRBV2; d_call: NA; j_call: TRBJ2-1; cdr3_aa: CASNPYNEQFF; cdr3_nt: TGTGCCAGCAACCCCTACAATGAGCAGTTCTTC
clone_size: few; v_call: TRBV4-3; d_call: NA; j_call: TRBJ1-6; cdr3_aa: CASSQDNAGAVGALHF; cdr3_nt: TGCGCCAGCAGCCAAGATAACGCAGGAGCAGTCGGGGCCCTCCACTTT
clone_size: many; v_call: TRBV5-5; d_call: NA; j_call: TRBJ2-3; cdr3_aa: CASSAVADTQYF; cdr3_nt: TGTGCCAGCAGCGCCGTCGCGGATACGCAGTATTTT
clone_size: NA; v_call: TRBV12-3/TRBV12-4; d_call: TRBD1; j_call: TRBJ2-3; cdr3_aa: CASSLGGADMQYF; cdr3_nt: TGTGCCAGCAGCCTAGGGGGCGCAGATATGCAGTATTTT
clone_size: NA; v_call: TRBV28; d_call: TRBD1; j_call: TRBJ2-7; cdr3_aa: CASREGQEIAYEQYF; cdr3_nt: TGTGCCAGCAGGGAGGGACAGGAAATCGCCTACGAGCAGTACTTC
clone_size: many; v_call: TRBV12-3/TRBV12-4; d_call: TRBD1; j_call: TRBJ2-3; cdr3_aa: CASTPLGGQGFTDTQYF; cdr3_nt: TGTGCCAGCACTCCCTTAGGGGGACAGGGGTTTACAGATACGCAGTATTTT
clone_size: NA; v_call: TRBV19; d_call: NA; j_call: TRBJ2-5; cdr3_aa: CASSGWGETQYF; cdr3_nt: TGTGCCAGTAGTGGATGGGGGGAGACCCAGTACTTC